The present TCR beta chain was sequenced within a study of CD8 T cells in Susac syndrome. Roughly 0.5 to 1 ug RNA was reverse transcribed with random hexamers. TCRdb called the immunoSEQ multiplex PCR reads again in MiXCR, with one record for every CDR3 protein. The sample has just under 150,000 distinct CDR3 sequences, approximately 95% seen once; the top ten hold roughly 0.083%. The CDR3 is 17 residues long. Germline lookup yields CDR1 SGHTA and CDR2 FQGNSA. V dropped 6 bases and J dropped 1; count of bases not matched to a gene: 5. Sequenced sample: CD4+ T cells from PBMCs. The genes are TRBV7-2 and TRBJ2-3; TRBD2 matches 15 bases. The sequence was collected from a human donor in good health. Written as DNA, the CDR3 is TGTGCCAGCAGGTGGACTAGCGGGAGGGCCCGCACAGATACGCAGTATTTT. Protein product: CASRWTSGRARTDTQYF.